This T cell receptor beta chain was observed in a study of cytomegalovirus exposure and HLA in healthy donors (TCRdb year 2017). Background on the whole study: An earlier analysis of some 500 of the donors reported about 250 Gb of sequence data and 100 million to 140 million unique TCR beta sequences from roughly 180 million T cells. Roughly 320 gigabases of sequencing data and about 92 million unique TCR sequences made up an early release that covered approximately 700 HLA-typed donors. Of the approximately 400 genotyped donors, about 80% fell in the genetic ancestry cluster associated with self-reported Caucasian donors. The study aimed to test whether signatures of past pathogen exposure could be identified by cataloging public T cell receptors. The T cell repertoires of under 700 subjects were profiled by immunosequencing and related to cytomegalovirus serostatus. Besides the first cohort of hundreds of subjects, a separate validation cohort made up of 120 or so different subjects was used. High-throughput TCR immunosequencing, statistical association of individual TCRs with disease status, and machine learning were combined to predict cytomegalovirus infection status. A later analysis re-analyzed previously published TCR beta repertoires from approximately 670 donors and added high-resolution HLA genotyping to study TCR occurrence patterns. The later analysis used no new phenotypic data to find candidate immune exposures, relying instead on TCR beta sequences and their occurrence across donors. To decide whether each TCR beta V gene segment behaved as functional or pseudogenic, an earlier analysis of several hundred of the donors relied on high-throughput TCR beta sequencing. Donor age, sex, ethnicity and CMV serostatus were compiled together with the repertoire data. A later genetic analysis took genome-wide SNP genotypes for about three fifths of the 666 donors and used that subset as a discovery cohort. Every discovery cohort repertoire had been produced on one sequencing platform. HLA typing covered class I and class II loci at four-digit resolution. The number of typed donors differed by locus: roughly 620-630 for A, B, C, DRB1 and DQB1; approximately 540 for DQA1; 606 for DPA1; and approximately 450 for DPB1. Because of strong linkage in the cohort, five DR-DQ haplotypes were treated as single units for association and clustering. Across approximately 400 genotyped donors of the cohort, an average of roughly 200,000 unique TCR beta nucleotide sequences per donor were sequenced, and 15% to 20% of those sequences were non-productive. Findings and caveats that apply to the study as a whole: Most TCR sequences were seen in very few donors, while some public TCRs were found in many individuals. Correlated functional status among segregating V segments might be attributable to linkage disequilibrium, but an unknown experimental factor could not be ruled out. In the study, approximately 150 TCR beta chains were listed as associated with cytomegalovirus. In vitro tests confirmed that a few of the cytomegalovirus-associated TCR beta chains recognize cytomegalovirus antigens. The authors suggested that the approach could potentially be generalized to other disease states and immunological phenotypes. A cluster of highly shared sequence variants was judged likely to be a technical artifact of the sequencing pipeline. In a later analysis, 16,951 TCR beta sequences were associated with specific HLA alleles at a false discovery rate of 0.05. The 87-base-pair reads could not distinguish some IMGT-functional V segments, including TRBV6-2 and TRBV6-3, so those segments were excluded. When HLA alleles, especially DR and DQ, strongly co-occurred, TCR associations were difficult to assign to individual alleles. In a later analysis, most CMV-associated TCR beta chains were found to appear HLA-restricted, with HLA associations seemingly driven largely by CMV exposure. According to a later analysis, TCR association rates differed among HLA loci, with DRB1 alleles showing the most associated TCRs and HLA-C alleles showing the fewest. The only immune exposure information available for the cohort was CMV serostatus. The classifier was reported to diagnose cytomegalovirus status with high specificity and sensitivity in both the original cohort and the validation cohort. An earlier analysis of around 600 of the donors showed that most TCR beta V segments appeared in productive rearrangements either about 90% or about 30% of the time, which broadly matched IMGT annotations. Some 16 rarely observed V segments, including chromosome 9 orphons, were excluded from the earlier analysis of a few hundred of the donors because counts were too low. Because HLA typing was missing for some donors at each locus, association tests included only the typed subset. According to a later analysis, parvovirus B19, influenza, CMV and Epstein-Barr virus appeared linked to several top co-occurrence clusters. Presence/absence analyses assumed roughly uniform sequencing depth across donors, an assumption that may not hold. In a later analysis, HLA-associated TCR beta chains showed more clonal expansion and lower generation probabilities than non-associated chains that were equally common. In this cohort, only TCR beta chains were sequenced, and detectable features were limited by the absence of alpha or paired-chain data. In a later genetic analysis, a missense DCLRE1C variant was associated with V-gene and J-gene trimming of TCR beta chains, and the association was replicated in an independent cohort. Compared with the approximately 670-donor mean, donors in an Asian-associated ancestry cluster had fewer N-insertions in productive TCRs, according to a later genetic analysis. A further reported finding was that TCR beta sequences accurately predicted the HLA-A and HLA-B alleles for most subjects in the first cohort.

The germline V gene specifies SGDLS as CDR1 and YYNGEE as CDR2. CDR3 length: 15 amino acids, cysteine to phenylalanine. Only CDR3 DNA is held: 45 bases, read in frame from base 1. V loses 0 bases of germline sequence and J loses 2 bases, and the interval between the two ends is 10 bases. This clone has just a few counts. Its antigen has not been determined. No qualities accompany the bases; no much larger clone lies one base away. Library preparation used the immunoSEQ multiplex PCR assay. For the multiplex PCR, a mixture combining 60 forward primers for TCR Vbeta segments and 13 reverse primers for TCR Jbeta segments was used. Amplification of the CDR3 region of rearranged TCR beta genes was performed with a multiplex PCR assay on genomic DNA. The amplified TCR beta libraries were sequenced on the Illumina HiSeq System as 87-base-pair reads. Per the authors' processing: In a later analysis, some 80 million unique TCR beta chains were counted across the roughly 610 repertoires, and roughly 11 million of these chains were shared by at least two donors. Raw reads were error-corrected and collapsed into unique sequences with a nearest-neighbor algorithm that merged closely related sequences to remove PCR and sequencing errors. To assign V, D and J gene segments, CDR3 sequences were aligned to IMGT reference sequences. For a sequence to be retained, at least a six-nucleotide match to both a V gene segment and a J gene segment was required. Rearrangements were called productive when the CDR3 lacked stop codons and stayed in frame with V and J; all others were non-productive. CDR3 was defined according to IMGT convention as the region running from the second conserved V-encoded cysteine to the conserved J-encoded phenylalanine. The earlier analysis of some 600 of the donors excluded sequences that lacked an unambiguous match to a single V gene segment. An earlier analysis of approximately 590 of the donors called V segments functional above 56.7% productive rearrangements and segregating when the between-donor standard deviation exceeded 5%. To diagnose cytomegalovirus status from the catalog of TCR beta chain sequences, a statistical classification framework was built. V and J gene assignment, in a later analysis, came from comparing TCR nucleotide sequences with IMGT/GENE-DB human TR gene sequences. A later analysis assigned CDR3 sequences and most-parsimonious VDJ recombination scenarios with the TCRdist pipeline. In a later analysis, every TCR beta chain was defined by the combination of its CDR3 amino acid sequence and its V-gene family, and reads without a unique V-gene family were dropped. A later analysis removed over 500 highly shared, low-generation-probability nucleotide sequences to deal with suspected cross-contamination and a sequencing artifact. In a later analysis, a clonal expansion index was calculated for each public chain from normalized within-repertoire ranks of inferred template counts. In a later analysis, generation probabilities were computed with a VDJ recombination model fitted to out-of-frame rearrangements, and the resulting probabilities were checked against IGoR. In a later analysis, TCR-TCR, TCR-HLA and TCR-CMV co-occurrence was scored with hypergeometric tests, and a repertoire-size bias correction was applied to TCR pairs. False discovery rates were estimated in a later analysis by permuting HLA or CMV assignments 20 times. A later analysis grouped co-occurring TCRs with DBSCAN, adding TCRdist sequence similarity when clustering within HLA-allele-positive subsets. Repertoires with fewer than 30,000 or more than 120,000 public chains, plus five repertoires with anomalous nucleotide sharing, were excluded from co-occurrence clustering. The table was pulled from immuneACCESS by TCRdb, which kept in-frame rearrangements only. Such tables lose some clones; where checked, under half of the loss comes from unresolved V genes, and the rest has no known cause. Clone size and V and J calls were adopted from that table, with D and trimming inferred from the DNA. In this sample the table shows 120,000 or so clones, around 70% of which occur a single time. The top ten constitute 4% of the sample.

The cohort consisted of 600 or so healthy bone marrow donors. At the time of sampling, all cohort members were nominally healthy, though unrecorded immune exposures were likely present. The donor was CMV seropositive and was included in the group of 300 or so seropositive cohort members. Each donor provided a peripheral blood sample, and peripheral blood mononuclear cells were used for TCR beta sequencing. The Qiagen DNeasy Blood Extraction Kit was used to extract genomic DNA from the blood cell samples. The material sequenced was PBMCs. This receptor chain uses TRBV9 and TRBJ2-3; TRBD1 is a weak D gene call, 6 bases matching. The source is a man in his forties in good health and CMV-seropositive. Here the CDR3 is given as CASSVGGGDTDTQYF. The sequenced DNA is TGTGCCAGCAGCGTAGGAGGGGGTGACACAGATACGCAGTATTTT. The full variable domain, with segments outside the CDR3 supplied by the reference TRBV9 and TRBJ2-3 proteins, appears as DSGVTQTPKHLITATGQRVTLRCSPRSGDLSVYWYQQSLDQGLQFLIQYYNGEERAKGNILERFSAQQFPDLHSELNLSSLELGDSALYFCASSVGGGDTDTQYFGPGTRLTVL.